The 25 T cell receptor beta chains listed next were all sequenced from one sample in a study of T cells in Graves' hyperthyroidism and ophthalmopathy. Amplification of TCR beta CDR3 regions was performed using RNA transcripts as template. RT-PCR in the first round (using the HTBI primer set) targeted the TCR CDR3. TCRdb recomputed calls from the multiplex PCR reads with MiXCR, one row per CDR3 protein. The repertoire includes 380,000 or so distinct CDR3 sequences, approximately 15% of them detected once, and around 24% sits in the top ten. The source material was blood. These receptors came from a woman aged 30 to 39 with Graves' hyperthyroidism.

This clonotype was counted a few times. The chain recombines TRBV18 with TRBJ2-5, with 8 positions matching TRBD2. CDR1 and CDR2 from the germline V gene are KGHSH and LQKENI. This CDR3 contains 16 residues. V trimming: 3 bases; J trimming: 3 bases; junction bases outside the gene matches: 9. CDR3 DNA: TGTGCCAGCTCACCTCGATCCGGGAGGGCCGAAGAGACCCAGTACTTC. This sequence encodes CASSPRSGRAEETQYF.

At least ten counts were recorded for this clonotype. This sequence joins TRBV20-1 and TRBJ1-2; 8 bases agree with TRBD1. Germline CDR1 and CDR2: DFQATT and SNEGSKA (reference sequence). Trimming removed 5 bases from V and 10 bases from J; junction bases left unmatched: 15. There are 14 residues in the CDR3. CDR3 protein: CSAGPLGGQAVYTF. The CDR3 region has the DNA TGCAGTGCTGGCCCTCTGGGGGGACAGGCTGTCTACACCTTC.

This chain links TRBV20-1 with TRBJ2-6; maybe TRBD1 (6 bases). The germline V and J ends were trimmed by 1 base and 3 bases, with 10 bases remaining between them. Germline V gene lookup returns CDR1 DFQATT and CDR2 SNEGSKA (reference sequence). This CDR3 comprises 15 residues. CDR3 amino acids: CSARVQGRGANVLTF. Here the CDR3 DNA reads TGCAGTGCTAGAGTCCAGGGGCGTGGGGCCAACGTCCTGACTTTC.

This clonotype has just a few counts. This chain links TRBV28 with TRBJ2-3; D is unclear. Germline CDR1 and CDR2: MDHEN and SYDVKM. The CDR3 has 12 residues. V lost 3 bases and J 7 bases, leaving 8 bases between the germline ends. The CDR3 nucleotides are TGTGCCAGCAGTTTTGCACAGTATACGCAGTATTTT. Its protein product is CASSFAQYTQYF.

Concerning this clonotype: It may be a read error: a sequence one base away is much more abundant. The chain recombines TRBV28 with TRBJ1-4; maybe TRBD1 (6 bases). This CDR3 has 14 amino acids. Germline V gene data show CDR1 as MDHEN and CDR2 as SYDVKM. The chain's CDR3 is CANSFVQGREKLFF. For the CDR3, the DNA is TGTGCCAACAGTTTCGTACAGGGAAGGGAAAAACTGTTTTTT.

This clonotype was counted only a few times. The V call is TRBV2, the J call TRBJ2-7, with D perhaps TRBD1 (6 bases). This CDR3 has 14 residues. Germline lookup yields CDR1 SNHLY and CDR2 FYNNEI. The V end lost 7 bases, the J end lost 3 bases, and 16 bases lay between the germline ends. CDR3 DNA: TGTGCCAGCATCAAAAGAAGGGGGAGCTACGAGCAGTACTTC. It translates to CASIKRRGSYEQYF.

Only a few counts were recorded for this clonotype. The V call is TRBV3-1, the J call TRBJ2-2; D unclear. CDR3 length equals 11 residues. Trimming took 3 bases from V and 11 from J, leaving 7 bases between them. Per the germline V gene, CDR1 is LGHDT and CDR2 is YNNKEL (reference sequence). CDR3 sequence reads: CASSHEGELFF. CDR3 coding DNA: TGTGCCAGCAGCCACGAAGGAGAGCTGTTTTTT. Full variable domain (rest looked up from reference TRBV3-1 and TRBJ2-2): DTAVSQTPKYLVTQMGNDKSIKCEQNLGHDTMYWYKQDSKKFLKIMFSYNNKELIINETVPNRFSPKSPDKAHLNLHINSLELGDSAVYFCASSHEGELFFGEGSRLTVL.

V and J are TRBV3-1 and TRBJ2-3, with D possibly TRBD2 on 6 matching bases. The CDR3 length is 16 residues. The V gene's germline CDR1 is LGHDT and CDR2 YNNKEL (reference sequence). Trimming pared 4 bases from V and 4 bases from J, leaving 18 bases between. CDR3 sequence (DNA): TGTGCCAGCAGCCTCCGGACGGGGCCTAGCGCAGATACGCAGTATTTT. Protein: CASSLRTGPSADTQYF.

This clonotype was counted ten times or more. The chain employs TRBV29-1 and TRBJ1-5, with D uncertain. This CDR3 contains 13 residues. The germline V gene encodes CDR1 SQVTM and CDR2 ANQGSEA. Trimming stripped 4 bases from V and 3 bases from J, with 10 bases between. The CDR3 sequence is CSVGPGPNQPQHF. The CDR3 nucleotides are TGCAGCGTTGGACCGGGTCCCAATCAGCCCCAGCATTTT.

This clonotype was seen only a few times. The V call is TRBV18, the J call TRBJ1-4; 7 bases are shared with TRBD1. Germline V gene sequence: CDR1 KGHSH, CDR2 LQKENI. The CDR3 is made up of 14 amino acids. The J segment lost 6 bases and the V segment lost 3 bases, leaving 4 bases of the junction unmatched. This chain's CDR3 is CASSPTGIDEKLFF. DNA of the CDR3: TGTGCCAGCTCACCGACAGGGATTGATGAAAAACTGTTTTTT.

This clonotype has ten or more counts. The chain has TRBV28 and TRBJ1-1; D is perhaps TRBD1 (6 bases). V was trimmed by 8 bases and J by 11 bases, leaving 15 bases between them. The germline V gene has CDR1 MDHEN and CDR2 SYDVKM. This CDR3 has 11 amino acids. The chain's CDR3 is CASEGEWVAFF. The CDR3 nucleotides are TGTGCCAGCGAGGGGGAGTGGGTGGCTTTCTTT.

CDR3 region: CSAIGTASAGGTYEQYF. CDR3 DNA sequence: TGCAGTGCTATCGGGACCGCTTCGGCGGGAGGTACCTACGAGCAGTACTTC. The J gene is TRBJ2-7, the V gene TRBV20-1, with 8 positions matching TRBD2. Germline CDR1 reads DFQATT; CDR2 reads SNEGSKA (reference sequence). With 4 bases clipped from V and 2 bases from J, the junction kept 16 bases outside the gene matches. The CDR3 spans 17 residues.

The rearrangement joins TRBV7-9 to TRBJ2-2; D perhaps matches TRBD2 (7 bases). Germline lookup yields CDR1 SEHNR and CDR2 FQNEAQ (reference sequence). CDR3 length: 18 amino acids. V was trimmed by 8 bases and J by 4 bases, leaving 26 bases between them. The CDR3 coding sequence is TGTGCCAGCCCCACGAAGCGAGGGGCGGGGGCGAGCACCGGGGAGCTGTTTTTT. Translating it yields CASPTKRGAGASTGELFF.

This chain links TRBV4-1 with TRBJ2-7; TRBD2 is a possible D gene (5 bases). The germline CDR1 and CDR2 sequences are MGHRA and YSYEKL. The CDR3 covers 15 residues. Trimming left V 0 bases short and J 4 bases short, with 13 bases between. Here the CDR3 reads CASSQDGLAYYEQYF. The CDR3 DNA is TGCGCCAGCAGCCAAGATGGGCTAGCTTATTACGAGCAGTACTTC.

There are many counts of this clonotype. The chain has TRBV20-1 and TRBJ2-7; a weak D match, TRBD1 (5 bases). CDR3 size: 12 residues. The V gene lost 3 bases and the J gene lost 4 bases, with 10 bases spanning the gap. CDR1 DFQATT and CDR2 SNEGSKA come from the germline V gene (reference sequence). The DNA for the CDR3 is TGCAGTGCTAGTTTGGGGCTATACGAGCAGTACTTC. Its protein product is CSASLGLYEQYF.

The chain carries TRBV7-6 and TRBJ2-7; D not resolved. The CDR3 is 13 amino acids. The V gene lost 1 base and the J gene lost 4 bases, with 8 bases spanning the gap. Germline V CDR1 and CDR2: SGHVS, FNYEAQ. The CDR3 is CASSLDERYEQYF. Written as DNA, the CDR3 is TGTGCCAGCAGCTTAGATGAGAGGTACGAGCAGTACTTC.

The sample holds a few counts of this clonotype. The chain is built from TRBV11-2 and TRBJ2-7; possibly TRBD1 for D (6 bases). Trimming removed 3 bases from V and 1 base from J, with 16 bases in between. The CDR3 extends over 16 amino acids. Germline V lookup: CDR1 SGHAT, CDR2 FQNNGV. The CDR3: CASSFYEWGRSYEQYF. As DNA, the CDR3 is TGTGCCAGCAGCTTTTACGAGTGGGGGCGGTCCTACGAGCAGTACTTC.

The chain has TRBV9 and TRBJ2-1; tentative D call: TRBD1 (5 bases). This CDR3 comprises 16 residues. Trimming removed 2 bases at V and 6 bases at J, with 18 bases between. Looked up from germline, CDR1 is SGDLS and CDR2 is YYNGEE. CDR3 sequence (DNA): TGTGCCAGCAGCGTCGGTGGGGCCAGTCCGTCCAATGAGCAGTTCTTC. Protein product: CASSVGGASPSNEQFF. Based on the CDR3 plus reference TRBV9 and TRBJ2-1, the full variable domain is DSGVTQTPKHLITATGQRVTLRCSPRSGDLSVYWYQQSLDQGLQFLIQYYNGEERAKGNILERFSAQQFPDLHSELNLSSLELGDSALYFCASSVGGASPSNEQFFGPGTRLTVL.

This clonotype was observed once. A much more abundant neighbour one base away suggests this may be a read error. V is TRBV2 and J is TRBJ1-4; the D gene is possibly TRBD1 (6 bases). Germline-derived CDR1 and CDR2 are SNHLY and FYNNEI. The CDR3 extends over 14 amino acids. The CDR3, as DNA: TGTGCCAGCAGTGGAGGGGGGACTAATGAAAAACCGTTTTTT. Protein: CASSGGGTNEKPFF.

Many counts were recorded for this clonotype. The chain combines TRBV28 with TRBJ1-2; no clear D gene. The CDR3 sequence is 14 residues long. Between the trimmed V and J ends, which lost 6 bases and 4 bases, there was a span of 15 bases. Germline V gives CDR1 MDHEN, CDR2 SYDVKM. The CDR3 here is CASSTPQPPYGYTF. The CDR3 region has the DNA TGTGCCAGCAGCACCCCTCAACCCCCCTATGGCTACACCTTC.

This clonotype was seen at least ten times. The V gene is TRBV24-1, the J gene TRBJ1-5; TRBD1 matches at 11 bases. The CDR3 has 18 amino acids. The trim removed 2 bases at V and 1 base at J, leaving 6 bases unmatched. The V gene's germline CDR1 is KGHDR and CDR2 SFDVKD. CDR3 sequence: CATSDSRDRGSSNQPQHF. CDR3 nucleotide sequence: TGTGCCACCAGTGATTCCCGGGACAGGGGGTCGAGCAATCAGCCCCAGCATTTT.

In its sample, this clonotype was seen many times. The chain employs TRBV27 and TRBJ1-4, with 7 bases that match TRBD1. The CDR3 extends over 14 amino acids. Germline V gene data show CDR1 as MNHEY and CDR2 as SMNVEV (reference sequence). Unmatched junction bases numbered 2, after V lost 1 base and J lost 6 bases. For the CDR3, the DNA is TGTGCCAGCAGTTTATACAGGGGTGATGAAAAACTGTTTTTT. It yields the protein CASSLYRGDEKLFF.

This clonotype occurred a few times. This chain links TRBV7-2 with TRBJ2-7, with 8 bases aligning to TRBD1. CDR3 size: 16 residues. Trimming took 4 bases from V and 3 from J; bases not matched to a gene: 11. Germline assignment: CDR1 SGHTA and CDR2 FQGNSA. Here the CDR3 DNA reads TGTGCCAGCAGCTGGGGTATCGGGACAGGTGACTACGAGCAGTACTTC. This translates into CASSWGIGTGDYEQYF.

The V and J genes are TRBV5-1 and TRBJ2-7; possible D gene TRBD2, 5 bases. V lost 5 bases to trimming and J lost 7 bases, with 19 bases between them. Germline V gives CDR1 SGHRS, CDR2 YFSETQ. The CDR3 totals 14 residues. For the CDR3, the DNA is TGCGCCAGCAGGTCGCCCGGCAGGACGGGGGAGCAGTACTTC. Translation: CASRSPGRTGEQYF. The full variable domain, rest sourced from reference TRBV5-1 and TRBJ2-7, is KAGVTQTPRYLIKTRGQQVTLSCSPISGHRSVSWYQQTPGQGLQFLFEYFSETQRNKGNFPGRFSGRQFSNSRSEMNVSTLELGDSALYLCASRSPGRTGEQYFGPGTRLTVT.

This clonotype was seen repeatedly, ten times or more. The CDR3: CASSRTGNTEAFF. The CDR3 bases are TGTGCCAGCAGTCGGACAGGGAACACTGAAGCTTTCTTT. The chain links TRBV12-3 or TRBV12-4 to TRBJ1-1; 7 bases match TRBD1. Trimming removed 5 bases from V and 1 base from J; junction bases left unmatched: 1. The CDR3 extends over 13 amino acids.